The rows below give T cell receptor beta chains drawn from one sample of a study of blood T cell repertoires in COVID-19. Only in-frame clones appear in the TCRdb table, and some are missing; sequencing was by immunoSEQ multiplex PCR. The sample has approximately 220,000 clones, roughly 84% seen once. The material sequenced was peripheral blood. These receptors all stem from a woman aged 25 to 39 who had recovered from COVID-19. Both conserved end residues are part of each CDR3. A D gene is named only where the DNA matches it firmly. Size tells how often a clone was seen (once, few, many) or the class of an expanded clone, and some rows leave it out.

TRBV7-7	.	.	TRBJ2-7	TGTGCTAGCAGCCTCGCGGAGGGTGACGAGCAGTACTTC	CASSLAEGDEQYF
TRBV4-1	.	.	TRBJ1-4	TGCGCCAGCAGCCCTTCTGAGGGCGCGATAGGAAAACTGTTTTTT	CASSPSEGAIGKLFF
TRBV28	.	.	TRBJ1-1	TGTGCCAGCAGTTTACCCAGGAACACTGAAGCTTTCTTT	CASSLPRNTEAFF
TRBV7-2	.	.	TRBJ1-6	TGTGCCAGCAGCTTAGGTGGGGCGGCGTATAATTCACCCCTCCACTTT	CASSLGGAAYNSPLHF
TRBV5-5	TRBD1	.	TRBJ1-3	TGTGCCAGCAGCCTTAGGACAGGGACTGGAAACACCATATATTTT	CASSLRTGTGNTIYF
TRBV5-4	.	.	TRBJ1-2	TGTGCCAGCAGCCCGGGACTCAGGGGCTACACCTTC	CASSPGLRGYTF
TRBV9	TRBD1	many	TRBJ1-2	TGTGCCAGCAGCGGAAACAGGGGGCTGATTGGCTACACCTTC	CASSGNRGLIGYTF
TRBV6-1	.	.	TRBJ2-7	TGTGCCAGCAGTGAAGGAAGGGTGGGGGGGCATTATTACGAGCAGTACTTC	CASSEGRVGGHYYEQYF
TRBV19	.	.	TRBJ1-1	TGTGCCAGTAGTATAGGGCCGGGCACAGGGAACACTGAAGCTTTCTTT	CASSIGPGTGNTEAFF
TRBV11-3	TRBD1	.	TRBJ1-5	TGTGCCAGCAGCTTAGACCGGGACAGGGGGATTTGCAATCAGCCCCAGCATTTT	CASSLDRDRGICNQPQHF
TRBV19	TRBD2	.	TRBJ2-1	TGTGCCAGTAGTACGCGGACTAGCGGACGTTACAATGAGCAGTTCTTC	CASSTRTSGRYNEQFF
TRBV28	.	.	TRBJ1-1	TGTGCCAGCAGTTTGCTACAGCCCTGGCACACTGAAGCTTTCTTT	CASSLLQPWHTEAFF
TRBV9	TRBD1	.	TRBJ1-4	TGTGCCAGCAGCCTTGGACAGGGTAATGAAAAACTGTTTTTT	CASSLGQGNEKLFF
TRBV23-1	.	.	TRBJ2-3	TGCGCCAGCAGTCAATTACCTTTTATCCTGACACCTAGCACAGATACGCAGTATTTT	CASSQLPFILTPSTDTQYF
TRBV28	TRBD1	.	TRBJ2-7	TGTGCCAGCAGTTTGTTGACAGGGGGGGTTGACCGGGCCTCCTACGAGCAGTACTTC	CASSLLTGGVDRASYEQYF
TRBV19	TRBD1	.	TRBJ2-2	TGTGCCACTTCCGGGACAGGGAAAATCGGGGAGCTGTTTTTT	CATSGTGKIGELFF
TRBV4-1	.	.	TRBJ2-1	TGCGCCAGCAGCCAAGGGTCGTGGTTAGAATCCTACAATGAGCAGTTCTTC	CASSQGSWLESYNEQFF
TRBV6-5	TRBD1	.	TRBJ1-4	TGTGCCAGTGGGCCGGGACAGGGGAATGAAAAACTGTTTTTT	CASGPGQGNEKLFF
TRBV29-1	TRBD2	once	TRBJ2-2	TGCAGCGTTGGGACTAGCGGGAACACCGGGGAGCTGTTTTTT	CSVGTSGNTGELFF
TRBV6-4	TRBD2	.	TRBJ2-3	TGTGCCAGCAGTGACGAGGCGGGAGGACGAGATACGCAGTATTTT	CASSDEAGGRDTQYF
TRBV7-2	.	.	TRBJ2-3	TGTGCCAGCAGAGCGGGTGGGGCAGATACGCAGTATTTT	CASRAGGADTQYF
TRBV11-2	.	.	TRBJ1-5	TGTGCCAGCAGCTGGGGGGTTGGCAATCAGCCCCAGCATTTT	CASSWGVGNQPQHF
TRBV5-1	.	.	TRBJ2-1	TGCGCCAGCAGCTTGGAGGTGGGAGGCCACGATGAGCAGTTCTTC	CASSLEVGGHDEQFF
TRBV6-5	TRBD1	.	TRBJ1-2	TGTGCCAGCAGTTACAGCCAGGGGACAGCTAACTATGGCTACACCTTC	CASSYSQGTANYGYTF
TRBV6-5	.	.	TRBJ1-2	TGTGCCAGCTCGACAGCCACTAACTATGGCTACACCTTC	CASSTATNYGYTF
TRBV6-6	TRBD1	once	TRBJ1-2	TGTGCCAGCCCCGGGACAGGGGGATATGGCTACACCTTC	CASPGTGGYGYTF
TRBV5-4	TRBD2	.	TRBJ2-3	TGTGCCAGCAGTTATATAGCGGGATCAGATACGCAGTATTTT	CASSYIAGSDTQYF
TRBV7-7	TRBD1	.	TRBJ2-5	TGTGCCAGCAGCCCAGGGGGCCCGGGGGAGACCCAGTACTTC	CASSPGGPGETQYF
TRBV19	.	once	TRBJ1-1	TGTGCCAGTAGTATAGTATCGGCAGGGATGAACACTGAAGCTTTCTTT	CASSIVSAGMNTEAFF
TRBV29-1	.	.	TRBJ1-2	TGCAGCGTTGGCAGATACTATGGCTACACCTTC	CSVGRYYGYTF
TRBV19	TRBD1	medium-sized	TRBJ1-2	TGTGCCAGTAGTCTTTCGGGACAGGGCGGCTATGGCTACACCTTC	CASSLSGQGGYGYTF
TRBV12-5	TRBD1	.	TRBJ1-1	TGTGCTAGTGGACAGGGGCGGGACACTGAAGCTTTCTTT	CASGQGRDTEAFF
TRBV5-1	.	.	TRBJ2-2	TGCGCCAGCAGCTTGGCACTAGAGGGTTCCGCCGGGGAGCTGTTTTTT	CASSLALEGSAGELFF
TRBV7-9	TRBD2	few	TRBJ2-2	TGTGCCAGCAGCACGACTAGCGGGAGGTCCCCCGGGGAGCTGTTTTTT	CASSTTSGRSPGELFF
TRBV18	TRBD1	.	TRBJ2-7	TGTGCCAGCTCACCACAGGGGGCCGAGCAGTACTTC	CASSPQGAEQYF
TRBV29-1	.	.	TRBJ2-7	TGCAGCGTTCTTGACAGAGGGGGTTCCTACGAGCAGTACTTC	CSVLDRGGSYEQYF
TRBV3-1/TRBV3-2	TRBD1	.	TRBJ2-2	TGTGCCAGCAGCCAATCGAAACAGGGGGCGGCGGGGGAGCTGTTTTTT	CASSQSKQGAAGELFF
TRBV21-1	.	.	TRBJ2-1	TGTGCCAGCAGCAAAACCGGGTTTGGCTACAATGAGCAGTTCTTC	CASSKTGFGYNEQFF
TRBV5-1	.	.	TRBJ2-7	TGCGCCAGCAGTCGCGGGACCTACGAGCAGTACTTC	CASSRGTYEQYF
TRBV5-6	TRBD1	.	TRBJ2-7	TGTGCCAGCAGCTCTGCCGGGACAGGGAGGTACGAGCAGTACTTC	CASSSAGTGRYEQYF
TRBV5-6	TRBD2	.	TRBJ2-1	TGTGCCAGCAGCCCCAAGGGACTAGCGGATCGTGAACACAATGAGCAGTTCTTC	CASSPKGLADREHNEQFF
TRBV5-4	TRBD2	.	TRBJ2-5	TGTGCCAGCAGCCCAGTAAGCGGGACCTCACAAGAGACCCAGTACTTC	CASSPVSGTSQETQYF
TRBV5-1	TRBD2	.	TRBJ2-3	TGCGCCAGCAGCTTGGCGGGAGGCTACACAGATACGCAGTATTTT	CASSLAGGYTDTQYF
TRBV7-6	.	.	TRBJ2-5	TGTGCCAGCAGCGATAGGGGGGGGGACCAGAAGAACTTC	CASSDRGGDQKNF
TRBV5-4	TRBD1	.	TRBJ2-1	TGTGCCAGCAGCTTGGAGGGGGCGGGCTTCAATGAGCAGTTCTTC	CASSLEGAGFNEQFF